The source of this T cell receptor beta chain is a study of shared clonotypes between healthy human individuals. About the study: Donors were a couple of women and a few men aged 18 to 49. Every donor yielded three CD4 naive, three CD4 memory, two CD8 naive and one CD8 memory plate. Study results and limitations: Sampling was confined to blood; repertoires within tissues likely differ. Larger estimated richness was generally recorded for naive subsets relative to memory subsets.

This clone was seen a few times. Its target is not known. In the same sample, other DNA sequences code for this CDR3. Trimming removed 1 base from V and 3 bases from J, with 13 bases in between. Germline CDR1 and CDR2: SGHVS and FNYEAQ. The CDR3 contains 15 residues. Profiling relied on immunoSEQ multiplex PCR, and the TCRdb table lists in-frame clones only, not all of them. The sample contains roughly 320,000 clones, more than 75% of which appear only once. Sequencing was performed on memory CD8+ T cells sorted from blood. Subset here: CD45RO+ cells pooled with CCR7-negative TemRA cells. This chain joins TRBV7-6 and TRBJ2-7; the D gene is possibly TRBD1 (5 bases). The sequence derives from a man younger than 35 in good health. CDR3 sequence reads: CASSLEAGRNYEQYF. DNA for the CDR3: TGTGCCAGCAGCTTAGAGGCAGGGCGAAACTACGAGCAGTACTTC. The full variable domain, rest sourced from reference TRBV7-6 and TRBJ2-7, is GAGVSQSPRYKVTKRGQDVALRCDPISGHVSLYWYRQALGQGPEFLTYFNYEAQQDKSGLPNDRFSAERPEGSISTLTIQRTEQRDSAMYRCASSLEAGRNYEQYFGPGTRLTVT.